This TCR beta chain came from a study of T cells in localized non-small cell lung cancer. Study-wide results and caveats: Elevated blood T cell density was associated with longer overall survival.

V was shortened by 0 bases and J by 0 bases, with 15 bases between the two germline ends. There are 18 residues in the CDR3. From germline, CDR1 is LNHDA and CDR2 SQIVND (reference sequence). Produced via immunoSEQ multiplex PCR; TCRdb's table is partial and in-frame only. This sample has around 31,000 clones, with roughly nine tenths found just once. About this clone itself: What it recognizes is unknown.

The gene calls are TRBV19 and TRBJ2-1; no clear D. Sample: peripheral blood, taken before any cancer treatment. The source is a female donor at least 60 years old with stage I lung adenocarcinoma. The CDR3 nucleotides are TGTGCCAGTAGTATAGATCACCGCCAGCCCCCCTCCTACAATGAGCAGTTCTTC. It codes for CASSIDHRQPPSYNEQFF.